A single sample gave rise to the 16 T cell receptor beta chains below, sequenced in a study of blood T cell repertoires in COVID-19. Generated by immunoSEQ multiplex PCR, the TCRdb table keeps only in-frame clones and is missing some. Here the sample spans fewer than 350,000 clones, 75% to 90% being singletons. Sequencing was performed on PBMCs or T cells enriched from blood (not recorded which). Source of these receptors: a woman aged 40 to 50 who had recovered from COVID-19.

The chain is built from TRBV7-8 and TRBJ2-2; 9 bases fit TRBD2. The CDR3 loop spans 16 amino acids. Unmatched junction bases numbered 8, after V lost 2 bases and J lost 7 bases. Germline lookup yields CDR1 SGHVS and CDR2 FQNEAQ. This chain's CDR3 is CASSLWTSANDGELFF. In DNA form, the CDR3 reads TGTGCCAGCAGCTTATGGACTAGCGCAAATGACGGGGAGCTGTTTTTT.

The rearrangement uses TRBV5-4 and TRBJ2-3, with D maybe TRBD2 (7 bases). Germline loops: CDR1 SGHNT, CDR2 YYREEE (reference sequence). The CDR3 covers 17 residues. V dropped 0 bases and J dropped 6 bases, with 20 bases sitting between them. The CDR3 bases are TGTGCCAGCAGCTTGGGTTTCGAGGGGGGGCGAGGGGATACGCAGTATTTT. This sequence encodes CASSLGFEGGRGDTQYF.

This chain links TRBV2 with TRBJ1-2; TRBD1 is a possible D gene (6 bases). CDR3 length: 12 amino acids. In germline, CDR1 is SNHLY, CDR2 FYNNEI. The V gene lost 7 bases and the J gene lost 5 bases, with 11 bases spanning the gap. CDR3 nucleotides: TGTGCCAGCACCGAAGGACAGTATGGCTACACCTTC. As protein: CASTEGQYGYTF.

The rearrangement links TRBV2 to TRBJ1-1; D is undetermined. CDR1 and CDR2 (germline): SNHLY, FYNNEI. V shed 5 bases and J shed 2 bases, with 9 bases lying between them. The CDR3 has 13 amino acids. CDR3 protein: CASSRGHNTEAFF. CDR3 coding DNA: TGTGCCAGCAGTCGGGGTCATAACACTGAAGCTTTCTTT.

CDR3 coding DNA: TGCGCCAGCAGCCAAGATGGCGGGAGGGCCTGGAATGAGCAGTTCTTC. It specifies CASSQDGGRAWNEQFF. V gene TRBV4-3 combines with J gene TRBJ2-1; 9 bases line up with TRBD2. Trimming took 0 bases from V and 7 from J; bases not matched to a gene: 7. This CDR3 has 16 residues. The germline gives CDR1 LGHNA, CDR2 YSLEER.

The V call is TRBV7-2, the J call TRBJ2-2; D is undetermined. Germline assignment: CDR1 SGHTA and CDR2 FQGNSA. V lost 7 bases, J lost 4 bases, and 13 bases lay in between. The CDR3 contains 14 residues. The CDR3 loop is CASTFLRSTGELFF. The CDR3 region has the DNA TGTGCCAGCACCTTTTTGAGGAGCACCGGGGAGCTGTTTTTT.

The chain joins TRBV4-3 to TRBJ2-3, with a tentative D call TRBD2 (7 bases). V lost 3 bases and J 3 bases, leaving 13 bases between the germline ends. Germline V lookup: CDR1 LGHNA, CDR2 YSLEER. CDR3 size: 15 residues. The CDR3 bases are TGCGCCAGCAGCCAGAAAGGGGGGGGGACAGATACGCAGTATTTT. Amino acids: CASSQKGGGTDTQYF.

The V gene is TRBV29-1, the J gene TRBJ2-7, with D tentatively TRBD1 (5 bases). The V and J ends lost 6 bases and 2 bases respectively, with 14 bases between them. This CDR3 is built from 13 residues. Per the germline V gene, CDR1 is SQVTM and CDR2 is ANQGSEA. The CDR3 protein is CSVARTITYEQYF. The CDR3, as DNA: TGCAGCGTGGCCAGGACAATCACCTACGAGCAGTACTTC.

The rearrangement joins TRBV28 to TRBJ1-3; the match to TRBD1 covers 11 bases. Trimming at V came to 5 bases and at J to 2 bases, leaving 2 bases not matched to a gene. CDR3 length: 15 residues. Looked up from germline, CDR1 is MDHEN and CDR2 is SYDVKM. In DNA, the CDR3 is TGTGCCAGCAGTGGGACAGGGGGGGCTGGAAACACCATATATTTT. Its translation is CASSGTGGAGNTIYF.

V gene TRBV7-8 combines with J gene TRBJ2-1, with a possible D match to TRBD1 (6 bases). CDR3 length equals 19 residues. The germline V gene has CDR1 SGHVS and CDR2 FQNEAQ. The ends were cut back, 2 bases at V and 0 bases at J, with 20 bases in the middle. The chain's CDR3 is CASSLSATGTTSSYNEQFF. For the CDR3, the DNA is TGTGCCAGCAGCTTATCTGCGACAGGCACTACTAGCTCCTACAATGAGCAGTTCTTC.

This chain joins TRBV5-1 and TRBJ1-2; a possible D gene is TRBD1 (6 bases). V was cut by 1 base and J by 2 bases, with 15 bases left in between. In germline, CDR1 is SGHRS, CDR2 YFSETQ. The CDR3 has 16 residues. CDR3 sequence (DNA): TGCGCCAGCAGCTTGACAGAGCGACAGGTCAACTATGGCTACACCTTC. It codes for CASSLTERQVNYGYTF.

The V gene is TRBV7-8, the J gene TRBJ1-5, with 7 bases lining up with TRBD1. The CDR3 runs to 17 residues. The V and J ends lost 4 bases and 3 bases, in that order; junction bases with no gene match: 12. Germline V lookup: CDR1 SGHVS, CDR2 FQNEAQ. CDR3: CASSSPHRDRANQPQHF. For the CDR3, the DNA is TGTGCCAGCAGCTCCCCCCATCGAGACAGGGCCAATCAGCCCCAGCATTTT.

This clone showed up just a few times. The chain recombines TRBV27 with TRBJ2-1; perhaps TRBD2 as D (7 bases). Germline CDR1 reads MNHEY; CDR2 reads SMNVEV (reference sequence). The CDR3 extends over 14 amino acids. V lost 2 bases and J 6 bases, leaving 11 bases between the germline ends. CDR3: CASSLRRGGNEQFF. The CDR3 nucleotides read TGTGCCAGCAGTTTAAGAAGGGGGGGCAATGAGCAGTTCTTC.

V and J are TRBV5-1 and TRBJ1-6, with 9 nucleotides matching TRBD1. Germline loops: CDR1 SGHRS, CDR2 YFSETQ. With 0 bases clipped from V and 9 bases from J, the junction kept 4 bases outside the gene matches. This CDR3 region has 15 residues. CDR3 amino acids: CASSLEGDRASPLHF. The CDR3 DNA is TGCGCCAGCAGCTTGGAAGGGGACAGGGCTTCACCCCTCCACTTT.

V is TRBV7-3 and J is TRBJ2-2; TRBD2 matches at 12 bases. The CDR3 totals 18 residues. Trimming cost V 7 bases and J 3 bases; bases outside gene matches: 12. Germline V gene data show CDR1 as SGHTA and CDR2 as FQGTGA. The CDR3 nucleotides read TGTGCCAGCACCTTGACTAGCGGGAGAGGCGATGACACCGGGGAGCTGTTTTTT. Translating it yields CASTLTSGRGDDTGELFF.

Here the CDR3 DNA reads TGTGCGAGGAGGGGAGCCAAAAACATTCAGTACTTC. Protein: CARRGAKNIQYF. This chain links TRBV10-3 with TRBJ2-4, with D possibly being TRBD2 (6 bases). The CDR3 consists of 12 residues. Germline V gene data show CDR1 as ENHRY and CDR2 as SYGVKD.